Sequencing of this T cell receptor beta chain was carried out in a study of shared clonotypes between healthy human individuals. Clones were sequenced by immunoSEQ multiplex PCR, and TCRdb holds only the in-frame ones, with some missing. Found here are 550,000 to 800,000 clones, approximately 79% of them singletons; the top ten hold less than 2%. The CDR3 totals 15 residues. The germline V gene has CDR1 MNHEY and CDR2 SVGAGI. V was clipped by 10 bases and J by 4 bases; unmatched bases: 9. This sequence originates from a woman aged 25 to 39 in good health. Sequencing used memory CD4+ T cells sorted from blood. Regarding subset: CD45RA-negative fraction. This chain joins TRBV6-5 and TRBJ2-5, with 13 positions matching TRBD2. The CDR3 DNA follows: TGTGCCACAGGACTAGCGGGAGTTATTGGAGAGACCCAGTACTTC. As protein: CATGLAGVIGETQYF.